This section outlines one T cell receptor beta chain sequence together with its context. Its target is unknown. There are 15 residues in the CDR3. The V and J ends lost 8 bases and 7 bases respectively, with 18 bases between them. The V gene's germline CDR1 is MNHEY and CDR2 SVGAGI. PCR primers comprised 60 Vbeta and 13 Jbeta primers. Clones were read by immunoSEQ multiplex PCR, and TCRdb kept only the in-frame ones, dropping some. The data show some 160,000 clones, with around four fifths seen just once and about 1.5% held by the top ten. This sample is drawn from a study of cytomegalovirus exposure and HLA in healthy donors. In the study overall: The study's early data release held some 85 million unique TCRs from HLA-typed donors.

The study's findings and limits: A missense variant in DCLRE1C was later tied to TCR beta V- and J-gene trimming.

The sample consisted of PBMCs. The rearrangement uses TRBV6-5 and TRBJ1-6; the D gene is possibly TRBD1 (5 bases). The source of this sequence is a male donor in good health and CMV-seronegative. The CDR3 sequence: CASARAPGENSPLHF. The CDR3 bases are TGTGCCAGCGCCCGGGCCCCGGGGGAGAATTCACCCCTCCACTTT.